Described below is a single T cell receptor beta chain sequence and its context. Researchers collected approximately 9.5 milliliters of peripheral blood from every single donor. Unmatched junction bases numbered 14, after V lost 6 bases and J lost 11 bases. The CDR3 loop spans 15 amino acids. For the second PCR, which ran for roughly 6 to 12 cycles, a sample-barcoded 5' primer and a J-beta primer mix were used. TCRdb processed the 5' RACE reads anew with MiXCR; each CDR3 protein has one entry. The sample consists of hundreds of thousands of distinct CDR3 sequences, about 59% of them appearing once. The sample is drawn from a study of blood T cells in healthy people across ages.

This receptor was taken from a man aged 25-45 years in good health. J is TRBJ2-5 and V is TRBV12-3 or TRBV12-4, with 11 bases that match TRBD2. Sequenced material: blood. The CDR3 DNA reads TGTGCCAGCAGGAAACTAGCGGGAGTGGGAAATGAGCAGTACTTC. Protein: CASRKLAGVGNEQYF.